This TCR beta chain derives from a study of early stage breast cancer tumors. Study-level points and caveats: Comparing each tissue with blood distinguished tumor from normal in about 90% of the 16 patients.

Assay: immunoSEQ multiplex PCR; the TCRdb copy retains only in-frame clones and omits some. This repertoire shows more than 5,500 clones, over 65% found once; its top ten account for roughly 9.2%. CDR1 SGHTA and CDR2 FQGNSA come from the germline V gene. The CDR3 spans 14 residues. Trimming stripped 5 bases from V and 8 bases from J, with 16 bases between. A remark on this clone: Its antigen is still unknown.

The V gene is TRBV7-2, the J gene TRBJ2-1, with D hard to call. The receptor was isolated from a person aged 40 to 49 with breast cancer. The sequenced material came from normal breast tissue next to the tumor. CDR3 region: CASSPLRSTHEQFF. CDR3 in DNA: TGTGCCAGCAGCCCCCTTCGCAGTACCCATGAGCAGTTCTTC.